This T cell receptor beta chain was found in a study of cytomegalovirus exposure and HLA in healthy donors. Study summary: Of the donors genotyped, several hundred in all, 65% to 90% fell in the Caucasian-associated ancestry cluster.

Notes on the study in general: Reported findings show TCR beta sequences accurately forecast HLA-A and HLA-B alleles in most subjects.

The PCR made use of 60 Vbeta and 13 Jbeta primers. The method was immunoSEQ multiplex PCR; TCRdb's version includes in-frame clones alone and lacks a portion of them. The repertoire has about 55,000 clones, 55% to 85% of them found once; the top ten carry about 32%. Regarding this clone: What it binds is not known.

Sequencing was carried out using PBMCs. The receptor was isolated from a man aged 35-49 years in good health and CMV-seropositive.

CDR3 sequence reads: CASSDPPASGVQETQYF. The CDR3 bases are TGTGCCAGCAGTGATCCCCCCGCTAGCGGGGTCCAAGAGACCCAGTACTTC. This chain joins TRBV6-4 and TRBJ2-5; the match to TRBD2 covers 9 bases. The CDR3 spans 17 residues. V lost 3 bases to trimming and J lost 1 base; unmatched junction nucleotides: 9. Germline V gene data show CDR1 as MRHNA and CDR2 as SNTAGT.